Below are 15 T cell receptor beta chains sequenced from a single sample in a study of type 1 regulatory T cells (TCRdb year 2021). Sequencing instrument: Illumina MiSeq. The public reads were reanalyzed by TCRdb: fastp trimming at Q25, MiXCR alignment, in-frame beta chains only. Rows are combined by CDR3 protein, so each entry shows the most common genes and DNA. For this sample the table gives 40,000 to 50,000 distinct CDR3 sequences, of which 12% were detected only once. The ten largest clones add up to around 8% of the sample. Their antigens remain unidentified. Sequencing was done on a sample of cultured non-Tr1 T cells, either the whole culture or a sorted T cell fraction (not recorded which). Sample cell subset or site, as interpreted from the label and publication: non-Tr1 population from the T-allo10 product. Receptor source: a human donor in good health.

In this sample, this clonotype turned up many times. V is TRBV9 and J is TRBJ2-2, with D perhaps matching TRBD1 or TRBD2 (6 bases each). Germline CDR1 SGDLS, CDR2 YYNGEE. The CDR3 covers 16 residues. With 0 bases removed from V and 2 bases from J, the gap between germline ends came to 11 bases. CDR3 region: CASSVGGAQNTGELFF. CDR3 DNA: TGTGCCAGCAGCGTAGGGGGGGCCCAAAACACCGGGGAGCTGTTTTTT.

This clonotype appeared many times. Here the CDR3 reads CASSTRTSGSSYNEQFF. For the CDR3, the DNA is TGTGCCAGCAGCACCCGGACTAGCGGGAGCTCGTACAATGAGCAGTTCTTC. The V and J genes are TRBV5-5 and TRBJ2-1; 13 nucleotides agree with TRBD2. This CDR3 region has 17 residues. Germline V gene lookup returns CDR1 SGHKS and CDR2 YYEKEE (reference sequence). V gave up 4 bases and J gave up 4 bases; unmatched junction bases: 8.

This clonotype has more than one count but fewer than ten. The chain recombines TRBV27 with TRBJ2-3; TRBD2 agrees at 11 bases. V lost 8 bases and J lost 1; bases outside the gene matches: 14. The CDR3 extends over 18 amino acids. Germline V gene lookup returns CDR1 MNHEY and CDR2 SMNVEV (reference sequence). The DNA of the CDR3 is TGTGCCAGCGGAATACCAGAACTAGCGGGAGTCGGCACAGATACGCAGTATTTT. It yields the protein CASGIPELAGVGTDTQYF.

This clonotype was counted only a few times. The CDR3 here is CASSFVTGGGQRTQYF. DNA for the CDR3: TGTGCCAGCAGTTTTGTGACAGGGGGCGGCCAGCGGACCCAGTACTTC. The V and J genes are TRBV12-3 or TRBV12-4 and TRBJ2-5, with TRBD1 matching over 10 bases. The ends lost 3 bases at V and 7 bases at J; junction bases unmatched: 11. The CDR3 totals 16 residues.

This clonotype was counted a few times. The chain has TRBV7-8 and TRBJ2-5; D possibly corresponds to TRBD1 (6 bases). V was trimmed by 5 bases and J by 5 bases, leaving 21 bases between them. This CDR3 contains 16 residues. Germline lookup yields CDR1 SGHVS and CDR2 FQNEAQ. CDR3 DNA sequence: TGTGCCAGCAGCCCCAGAGGCGGACAGATCCAGGAGACCCAGTACTTC. This sequence encodes CASSPRGGQIQETQYF.

This sequence joins TRBV12-3 or TRBV12-4 and TRBJ2-7; D unclear. The V end lost 3 bases, the J end lost 5 bases, and 5 bases lay between the germline ends. The CDR3 sequence is 11 residues long. In DNA, the CDR3 is TGTGCCAGCAGTTTTTACGACGAGCAGTACTTC. Translation: CASSFYDEQYF.

The rearrangement uses TRBV7-9 and TRBJ1-1; D is possibly TRBD1 (5 bases). The CDR3 totals 14 residues. CDR1 is SEHNR, CDR2 FQNEAQ, per germline (reference sequence). Trimming removed 5 bases at V and 4 bases at J, with 14 bases between. CDR3 nucleotide sequence: TGTGCCAGCAGCGAAGGAGGGGCCGGCACTGAAGCTTTCTTT. Translating gives CASSEGGAGTEAFF.

This clonotype is categorized as medium-sized. This chain connects TRBV5-1 to TRBJ1-4; D gene uncertain. The germline V gene encodes CDR1 SGHRS and CDR2 YFSETQ. The CDR3 runs 13 residues. Between the trimmed V and J ends, which lost 4 bases and 8 bases, there was a span of 12 bases. The CDR3: CASSASRGEKLFF. Here the CDR3 DNA reads TGCGCCAGCAGCGCTTCTCGGGGAGAAAAACTGTTTTTT.

This clonotype has at least ten counts. The rearrangement links TRBV10-3 to TRBJ2-5; either TRBD1 or TRBD2 may supply D (5 bases each). V was pared by 5 bases and J by 5 bases, with 15 bases between. CDR3 size: 14 residues. Germline V gene data show CDR1 as ENHRY and CDR2 as SYGVKD. The CDR3 region is CAISSSKGTETQYF. The CDR3 nucleotides read TGTGCCATCAGTTCATCAAAGGGGACCGAGACCCAGTACTTC.

Details on this clonotype: A single base separates this from a much larger clone, so it may be a read error. The gene calls are TRBV27 and TRBJ2-7; D may correspond to TRBD1 or TRBD2 (5 bases each). V gave up 6 bases and J gave up 7 bases, with 19 bases separating them. The CDR3 totals 14 residues. Germline lookup yields CDR1 MNHEY and CDR2 SMNVEV (reference sequence). In nucleotides, the CDR3 is TGTGCCAGCAGCCACTGGGACGTCCCGGGGGAGCAGTACTTC. Translated: CASSHWDVPGEQYF.

Regarding this clonotype: A much larger clone differs by one base, so this may be a read error. The CDR3 ends on some other residue instead of the conserved phenylalanine or tryptophan, so this is likely a read error. The chain recombines TRBV6-2 or TRBV6-3 with TRBJ2-6, with D maybe TRBD1 (6 bases). V was pared by 8 bases and J by 0 bases, with 17 bases between. Germline V gene lookup returns CDR1 MNHEY and CDR2 SVGEGT. CDR3 length: 17 residues. Here the CDR3 DNA reads TGTGCCAGCGTCCCGGGACATGCTAGCTCTGGGGCCAACGTCCTGACTTCC. Amino acid sequence: CASVPGHASSGANVLTS.

The chain recombines TRBV5-1 with TRBJ2-2; D possibly corresponds to TRBD2 (6 bases). Trimming took 1 base from V and 6 from J, leaving 19 bases between them. CDR1 is SGHRS and CDR2 is YFSETQ in the germline V gene. CDR3 size: 17 residues. CDR3 in DNA: TGCGCCAGCAGCTTGTACCTGGCGGGATTTGGAGCCGGGGAGCTGTTTTTT. It is translated as CASSLYLAGFGAGELFF.

This clonotype occurred a few times. CDR3 loop: CAISVERNEQFF. For the CDR3, the DNA is TGTGCCATCAGTGTTGAGCGTAATGAGCAGTTCTTC. The gene calls are TRBV10-3 and TRBJ2-1, with D unresolved. CDR1 and CDR2 from the germline V gene are ENHRY and SYGVKD. V was pared by 4 bases and J by 7 bases, with 8 bases between. The CDR3 is 12 amino acids.

The sample holds many counts of this clonotype. The rearrangement uses TRBV28 and TRBJ2-2, with TRBD1 matching 8 bases. After removal of 7 bases from V and 4 bases from J, the junction contained 8 bases not matched to a gene. CDR3 length: 15 amino acids. CDR1 and CDR2 from the germline V gene are MDHEN and SYDVKM. In nucleotides, the CDR3 is TGTGCCAGCAAAAGAACAGGGGGACTCACCGGGGAGCTGTTTTTT. This codes for CASKRTGGLTGELFF.

J is TRBJ2-3 and V is TRBV7-2, with 8 bases identical to TRBD2. The CDR3 loop spans 16 amino acids. The J segment lost 1 base and the V segment lost 5 bases, leaving 8 bases of the junction unmatched. CDR1 and CDR2 (germline): SGHTA, FQGNSA. The CDR3 region has the DNA TGTGCCAGCAGCACCGCAGGGACTAGGGGCACAGATACGCAGTATTTT. Protein: CASSTAGTRGTDTQYF.